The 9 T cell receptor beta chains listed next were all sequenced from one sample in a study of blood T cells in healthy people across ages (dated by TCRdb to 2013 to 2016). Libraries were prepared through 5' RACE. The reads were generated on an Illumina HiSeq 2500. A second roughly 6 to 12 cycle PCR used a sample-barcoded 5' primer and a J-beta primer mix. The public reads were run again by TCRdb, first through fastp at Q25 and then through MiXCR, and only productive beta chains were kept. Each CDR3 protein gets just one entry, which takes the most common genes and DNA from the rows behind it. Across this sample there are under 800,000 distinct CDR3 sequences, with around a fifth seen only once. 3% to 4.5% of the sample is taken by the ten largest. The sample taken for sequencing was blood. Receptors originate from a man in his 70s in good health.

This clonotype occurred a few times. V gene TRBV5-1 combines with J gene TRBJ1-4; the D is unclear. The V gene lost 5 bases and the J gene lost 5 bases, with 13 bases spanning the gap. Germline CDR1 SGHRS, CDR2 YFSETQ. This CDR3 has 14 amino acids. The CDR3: CASSRLSENEKLFF. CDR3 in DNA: TGCGCCAGCAGTCGGCTCTCGGAAAATGAAAAACTGTTTTTT.

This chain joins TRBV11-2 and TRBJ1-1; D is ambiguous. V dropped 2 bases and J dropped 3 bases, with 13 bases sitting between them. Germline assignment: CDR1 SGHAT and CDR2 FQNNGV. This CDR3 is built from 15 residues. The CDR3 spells CASSLRWAGDTEAFF. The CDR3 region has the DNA TGTGCCAGCAGCTTACGTTGGGCTGGAGACACTGAAGCTTTCTTT.

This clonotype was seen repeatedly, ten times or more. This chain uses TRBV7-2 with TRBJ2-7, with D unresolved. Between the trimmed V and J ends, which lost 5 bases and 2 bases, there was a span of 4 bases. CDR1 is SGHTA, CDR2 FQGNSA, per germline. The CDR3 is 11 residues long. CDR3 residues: CASSAAYEQYF. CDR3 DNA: TGTGCCAGCAGCGCCGCCTACGAGCAGTACTTC.

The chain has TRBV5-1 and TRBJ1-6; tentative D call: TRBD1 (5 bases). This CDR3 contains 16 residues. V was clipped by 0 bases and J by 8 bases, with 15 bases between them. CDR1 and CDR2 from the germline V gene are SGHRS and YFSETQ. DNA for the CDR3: TGCGCCAGCAGCTTGGTAGGGGTACCGACCGATTCACCCCTCCACTTT. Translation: CASSLVGVPTDSPLHF. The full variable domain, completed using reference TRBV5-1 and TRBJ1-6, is KAGVTQTPRYLIKTRGQQVTLSCSPISGHRSVSWYQQTPGQGLQFLFEYFSETQRNKGNFPGRFSGRQFSNSRSEMNVSTLELGDSALYLCASSLVGVPTDSPLHFGNGTRLTVT.

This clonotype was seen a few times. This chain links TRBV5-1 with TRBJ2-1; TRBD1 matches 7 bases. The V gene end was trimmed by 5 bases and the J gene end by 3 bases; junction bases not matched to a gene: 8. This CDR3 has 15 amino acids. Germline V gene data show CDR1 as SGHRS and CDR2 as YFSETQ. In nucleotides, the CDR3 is TGCGCCAGCAGAGCCGGGACAGAAAACTACAATGAGCAGTTCTTC. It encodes CASRAGTENYNEQFF.

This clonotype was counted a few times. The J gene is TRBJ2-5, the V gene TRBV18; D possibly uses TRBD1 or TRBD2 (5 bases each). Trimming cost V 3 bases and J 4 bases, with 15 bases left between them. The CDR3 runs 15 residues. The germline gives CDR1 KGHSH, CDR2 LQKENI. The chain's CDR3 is CASSPSKGGGETQYF. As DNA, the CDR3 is TGTGCCAGCTCACCCTCGAAGGGTGGGGGAGAGACCCAGTACTTC.

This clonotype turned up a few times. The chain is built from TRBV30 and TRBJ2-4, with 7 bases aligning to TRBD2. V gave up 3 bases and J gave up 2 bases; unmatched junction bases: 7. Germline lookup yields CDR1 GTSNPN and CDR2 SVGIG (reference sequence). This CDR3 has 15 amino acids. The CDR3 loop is CAWREVAGSKNIQYF. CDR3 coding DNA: TGTGCCTGGAGAGAGGTAGCGGGCTCCAAAAACATTCAGTACTTC. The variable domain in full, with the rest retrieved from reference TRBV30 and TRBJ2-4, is SQTIHQWPATLVQPVGSPLSLECTVEGTSNPNLYWYRQAAGRGLQLLFYSVGIGQISSEVPQNLSASRPQDRQFILSSKKLLLSDSGFYLCAWREVAGSKNIQYFGAGTRLSVL.

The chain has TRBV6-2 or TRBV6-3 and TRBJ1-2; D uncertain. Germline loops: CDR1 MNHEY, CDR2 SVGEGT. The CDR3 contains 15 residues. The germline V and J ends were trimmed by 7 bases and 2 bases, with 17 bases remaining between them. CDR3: CASTRSRTANYGYTF. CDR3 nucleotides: TGTGCCAGCACCAGATCTAGGACGGCAAACTATGGCTACACCTTC.

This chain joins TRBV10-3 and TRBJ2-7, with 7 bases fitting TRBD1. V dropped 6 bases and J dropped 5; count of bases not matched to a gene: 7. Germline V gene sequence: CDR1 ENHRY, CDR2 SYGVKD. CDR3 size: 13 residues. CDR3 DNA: TGTGCCATCAGCCGGGACAGTGACGACGAGCAGTACTTC. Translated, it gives CAISRDSDDEQYF.